These T cell receptor beta chains were read from a single sample in a study of beta chain features in type 1 diabetes. Data came from immunoSEQ multiplex PCR; TCRdb stores just in-frame clones and leaves some out. The profile shows more than 350,000 clones, about an eighth of them singletons. Input material: naive CD4+ T cells from blood. Receptors were obtained from a woman in her late teens or twenties in good health. Each CDR3 is given with its conserved first and last residue. D genes are given only for firm matches. Size is omitted from some rows. Given values are once, few, many or a class for expanded clones.

j_call: TRBJ2-5; clone_size: NA; v_call: TRBV18; d_call: TRBD1; cdr3_aa: CASSPIYRGKETQYF; cdr3_nt: TGTGCCAGCTCACCGATATACAGGGGGAAAGAGACCCAGTACTTC
j_call: TRBJ2-1; clone_size: few; v_call: TRBV7-9; d_call: TRBD2; cdr3_aa: CASSPTSAAYNEQFF; cdr3_nt: TGTGCCAGCAGCCCGACTAGCGCGGCCTACAATGAGCAGTTCTTC
j_call: TRBJ2-3; clone_size: NA; v_call: TRBV20-1; d_call: NA; cdr3_aa: CSGGPTDTQYF; cdr3_nt: TGCAGTGGTGGGCCGACAGATACGCAGTATTTT
j_call: TRBJ1-5; clone_size: few; v_call: TRBV19; d_call: NA; cdr3_aa: CAGAVTDRQPQHF; cdr3_nt: TGTGCCGGGGCCGTGACAGACAGACAGCCCCAGCATTTT
j_call: TRBJ1-2; clone_size: NA; v_call: TRBV20-1; d_call: NA; cdr3_aa: CSASADGGYTF; cdr3_nt: TGCAGTGCTAGCGCGGATGGAGGCTACACCTTC
j_call: TRBJ1-2; clone_size: few; v_call: TRBV9; d_call: NA; cdr3_aa: CASSLLGDVRRAYGYTF; cdr3_nt: TGTGCCAGCAGCCTCTTGGGGGATGTCAGGAGGGCCTATGGCTACACCTTC
j_call: TRBJ2-3; clone_size: few; v_call: TRBV11-3; d_call: TRBD2; cdr3_aa: CASTGEGAGGPGDTQYF; cdr3_nt: TGTGCCAGCACCGGGGAGGGAGCGGGAGGACCGGGAGATACGCAGTATTTT
j_call: TRBJ2-1; clone_size: few; v_call: TRBV7-2; d_call: NA; cdr3_aa: CASSLQFSGTEQFF; cdr3_nt: TGTGCCAGCAGCTTACAGTTTTCGGGCACTGAGCAGTTCTTC
j_call: TRBJ2-7; clone_size: few; v_call: TRBV5-7; d_call: NA; cdr3_aa: CASSLPWVYSYEQYF; cdr3_nt: TGTGCCAGCAGCTTGCCCTGGGTTTACTCCTACGAGCAGTACTTC
j_call: TRBJ1-1; clone_size: few; v_call: TRBV27; d_call: TRBD1; cdr3_aa: CASSLLTGDTEAFF; cdr3_nt: TGTGCCAGCAGTTTATTAACAGGGGACACTGAAGCTTTCTTT
j_call: TRBJ2-1; clone_size: few; v_call: TRBV27; d_call: TRBD1; cdr3_aa: CASKAAYRGREQFF; cdr3_nt: TGTGCCAGCAAAGCGGCTTACAGGGGTAGGGAGCAGTTCTTC
j_call: TRBJ2-4; clone_size: few; v_call: TRBV18; d_call: NA; cdr3_aa: CASSPLEGGNIQYF; cdr3_nt: TGTGCCAGCTCACCCCTAGAGGGTGGGAACATTCAGTACTTC
j_call: TRBJ1-3; clone_size: few; v_call: TRBV7-2; d_call: TRBD1; cdr3_aa: CASSQEGARWGNTIYF; cdr3_nt: TGTGCCAGCTCCCAAGAGGGGGCGCGGTGGGGAAACACCATATATTTT
j_call: TRBJ2-5; clone_size: NA; v_call: TRBV30; d_call: NA; cdr3_aa: CAWSVGASQYF; cdr3_nt: TGTGCCTGGAGTGTAGGGGCTTCGCAGTACTTC
j_call: TRBJ2-5; clone_size: few; v_call: TRBV7-2; d_call: TRBD2; cdr3_aa: CASSSSGTRRLETQYF; cdr3_nt: TGTGCCAGCAGCTCAAGCGGGACTAGACGGCTAGAGACCCAGTACTTC
j_call: TRBJ2-5; clone_size: NA; v_call: TRBV29-1; d_call: NA; cdr3_aa: CSVDLQAKETQYF; cdr3_nt: TGCAGCGTTGATTTACAGGCGAAAGAGACCCAGTACTTC
j_call: TRBJ1-5; clone_size: NA; v_call: TRBV14; d_call: NA; cdr3_aa: CASSQDLGQPQHF; cdr3_nt: TGTGCCAGCAGCCAAGATCTCGGGCAGCCCCAGCATTTT
j_call: TRBJ2-7; clone_size: NA; v_call: TRBV30; d_call: NA; cdr3_aa: CAWSGRVLGHPLYEQYF; cdr3_nt: TGTGCCTGGAGTGGGAGAGTTCTTGGACATCCTCTCTACGAGCAGTACTTC